This T cell receptor (beta chain) is from a study of early T cells in non-severe SARS-CoV-2 infection. Study details: Bulk RNA isolated from unsorted whole blood underwent sequencing; chains were not paired.

TCRdb passed the 5' RACE reads through MiXCR, listing each CDR3 protein once. The profile shows 25,000 to 30,000 distinct CDR3 sequences, about 4.6% of them singletons. This clonotype was counted ten times or more. V lost 0 bases, J lost 1 base, and 2 bases stayed unmatched. This CDR3 has 16 amino acids. The germline CDR1 and CDR2 sequences are SGHTA and FQGTGA. This clonotype originated in an adult who was a healthcare worker with PCR-confirmed SARS-CoV-2 infection or an uninfected control (not recorded which). Sequencing used whole blood. The rearrangement links TRBV7-3 to TRBJ2-1; 8 nucleotides match TRBD2. As DNA, the CDR3 is TGTGCCAGCAGCTTAACTAGCGGGACTTCCTACAATGAGCAGTTCTTC. Protein product: CASSLTSGTSYNEQFF.